This T cell receptor beta chain emerged from a study of cytomegalovirus exposure and HLA in healthy donors. In regard to this clone: Its specificity is unknown. The junction differs from germline at one of its ends, possibly a read error.

Whole-study findings and limits: Reportedly, fewer N-insertions than the approximately 690-donor mean appeared in an Asian-associated ancestry cluster in a later analysis. The authors reported that TCR beta sequences could predict HLA-A and HLA-B alleles. These predictions were accurate for most subjects in the first cohort. It was likely that a cluster of highly shared sequence variants was a sequencing artifact. Analysis was carried out at a later point, and it linked a missense DCLRE1C variant to TCR beta V- and J-gene trimming.

Looked up from germline, CDR1 is SEHNR and CDR2 is FQNEAQ (reference sequence). This CDR3 spans 12 amino acids. The study ran its PCR with 60 Vbeta and 13 Jbeta primers. Profiling relied on immunoSEQ multiplex PCR, and the TCRdb table lists in-frame clones only, not all of them. This table holds 150,000 to 200,000 clones, just under 80% found once. The TCR sequence derives from a man between 18 and 29 years old in good health and CMV-seropositive. Specimen: PBMCs. This chain links TRBV7-9 with TRBJ2-2; perhaps TRBD2 as D (5 bases). Written as DNA, the CDR3 is TGTGCCAGCAGCCCAATGTGCCGGGGAGCTGTTTTT. This translates into CASSPMCRGAVF.